The 29 T cell receptor beta chains in this list originate from one sample, sequenced in a study of identical twins. In TCRdb, the 5' RACE reads were re-called with MiXCR into one record per CDR3 protein. Altogether 500,000 to 650,000 distinct CDR3 sequences are present, 20% to 25% being singletons, with the ten largest covering 0.48%. Another study also made use of these data, one on yellow fever vaccine responses in identical twins.

Input material: CD4+ T cells sorted from blood. The receptors were gathered from a woman aged 18 to 35 in good health.

This clonotype came up a few times. The chain recombines TRBV7-8 with TRBJ2-3, with D perhaps being TRBD1 or TRBD2 (5 bases each). There are 15 residues in the CDR3. Germline V gene sequence: CDR1 SGHVS, CDR2 FQNEAQ. V lost 2 bases to trimming and J lost 6 bases, with 15 bases between them. CDR3 bases: TGTGCCAGCAGCTTATTGGTGGGGGAGTTCGATACGCAGTATTTT. Translation gives CASSLLVGEFDTQYF.

This chain uses TRBV12-3 or TRBV12-4 with TRBJ2-1; 16 bases map to TRBD2. Trimming removed 11 bases from V and 4 bases from J; junction bases left unmatched: 14. CDR3 length: 18 amino acids. This CDR3 is CACWPGTSGRARYNEQFF. The CDR3 DNA follows: TGTGCCTGCTGGCCCGGGACTAGCGGGAGGGCCCGGTACAATGAGCAGTTCTTC.

This rearrangement joins TRBV12-3 or TRBV12-4 to TRBJ2-2; 10 nucleotides agree with TRBD2. The CDR3 length is 17 residues. Losses at the gene ends were 6 bases for V and 6 bases for J; bases not matched to a gene: 13. The CDR3 loop is CASSWGGTSVGAGELFF. The CDR3 DNA sequence: TGTGCCAGCAGCTGGGGGGGGACTAGCGTGGGGGCCGGGGAGCTGTTTTTT.

This clonotype was found a few times. The chain uses TRBV20-1 and TRBJ2-3, with a possible D match to TRBD1 (5 bases). The CDR3 covers 16 residues. Germline CDR1 and CDR2: DFQATT and SNEGSKA (reference sequence). Trimming removed 3 bases at V and 2 bases at J, with 18 bases between. In nucleotides, the CDR3 is TGCAGTGCTAGCCCCAAGGGGTTCGGCCACACAGATACGCAGTATTTT. Translated: CSASPKGFGHTDTQYF.

The V call is TRBV29-1, the J call TRBJ2-2; weak D call: TRBD1 (6 bases). The CDR3 extends over 15 amino acids. V lost 4 bases, J lost 2 bases, and 14 bases lay in between. Germline V gives CDR1 SQVTM, CDR2 ANQGSEA. CDR3: CSVAAGTSNTGELFF. The CDR3, as DNA: TGCAGCGTTGCTGCCGGGACAAGTAACACCGGGGAGCTGTTTTTT.

This clonotype was observed a handful of times. This chain uses TRBV7-6 with TRBJ2-1; D ambiguous. Germline CDR1 SGHVS, CDR2 FNYEAQ. The CDR3 sequence is 13 residues long. Trimming took off 5 bases at V and 3 bases at J, with 8 bases between the two ends. The CDR3 region is CASSLYNYNEQFF. CDR3 DNA: TGTGCCAGCAGCCTGTATAACTACAATGAGCAGTTCTTC. Full variable domain (rest looked up from reference TRBV7-6 and TRBJ2-1): GAGVSQSPRYKVTKRGQDVALRCDPISGHVSLYWYRQALGQGPEFLTYFNYEAQQDKSGLPNDRFSAERPEGSISTLTIQRTEQRDSAMYRCASSLYNYNEQFFGPGTRLTVL.

This clonotype has only a few counts. This chain connects TRBV29-1 to TRBJ1-1; D is unresolved. With 3 bases removed from V and 1 base from J, the gap between germline ends came to 9 bases. The germline gives CDR1 SQVTM, CDR2 ANQGSEA. The CDR3 extends over 13 amino acids. CDR3: CSVERTGNTEAFF. The CDR3 nucleotides are TGCAGCGTTGAGAGGACGGGGAACACTGAAGCTTTCTTT.

This clonotype was counted only a few times. V and J are TRBV27 and TRBJ1-5; the match to TRBD1 covers 9 bases. Losses at the gene ends were 5 bases for V and 7 bases for J; bases not matched to a gene: 12. The CDR3 covers 16 residues. The germline CDR1 and CDR2 sequences are MNHEY and SMNVEV (reference sequence). The CDR3 region has the DNA TGTGCCAGCAGTCAGCATGGGACAGGGAGGGCCCAGCCCCAGCATTTT. The encoded protein is CASSQHGTGRAQPQHF.

For the CDR3, the DNA is TGTGCCAGCAGTTTGGTAACGGGTAAAGTAAACAATGAGCAGTTCTTC. It codes for CASSLVTGKVNNEQFF. The chain recombines TRBV12-3 or TRBV12-4 with TRBJ2-1; no firm D call. The V gene lost 3 bases and the J gene lost 5 bases, with 17 bases spanning the gap. The CDR3 totals 16 residues.

The chain uses TRBV5-1 and TRBJ2-5; possible D gene TRBD2, 6 bases. The CDR3 is 15 residues long. The V and J ends lost 0 bases and 1 base respectively, with 10 bases between them. Germline V gene sequence: CDR1 SGHRS, CDR2 YFSETQ. The CDR3 sequence: CASSLGGVGQETQYF. DNA of the CDR3: TGCGCCAGCAGCTTGGGCGGGGTCGGCCAAGAGACCCAGTACTTC.

The chain joins TRBV5-1 to TRBJ2-1; D gene ambiguous. This CDR3 is 14 amino acids long. Germline loops: CDR1 SGHRS, CDR2 YFSETQ. V lost 0 bases and J 7 bases, leaving 11 bases between the germline ends. CDR3 loop: CASSLGAGVNEQFF. For the CDR3, the DNA is TGCGCCAGCAGCTTGGGGGCTGGCGTGAATGAGCAGTTCTTC. Filled out from reference TRBV5-1 and TRBJ2-1, the complete variable domain reads KAGVTQTPRYLIKTRGQQVTLSCSPISGHRSVSWYQQTPGQGLQFLFEYFSETQRNKGNFPGRFSGRQFSNSRSEMNVSTLELGDSALYLCASSLGAGVNEQFFGPGTRLTVL.

This clonotype was detected only once. The V call is TRBV4-2, the J call TRBJ2-1; TRBD1 aligns across 7 bases. V dropped 1 base and J dropped 12; count of bases not matched to a gene: 6. CDR3 length: 13 residues. The germline CDR1 and CDR2 sequences are LGHNA and YNFKEQ. Written as DNA, the CDR3 is TGTGCCAGCAGCCAAGGAGACAGGGACAGGCAGTTCTTC. Translating it yields CASSQGDRDRQFF.

This clonotype appeared a few times. The V and J genes are TRBV3-1 and TRBJ1-1; tentatively, D is TRBD1 (6 bases). This CDR3 has 13 amino acids. The V end lost 0 bases, the J end lost 12 bases, and 14 bases lay between the germline ends. Germline CDR1 is LGHDT and CDR2 is YNNKEL (reference sequence). The DNA for the CDR3 is TGTGCCAGCAGCCAAGAAACAGGGTTGAAAACTTTCTTT. This sequence encodes CASSQETGLKTFF.

The chain recombines TRBV28 with TRBJ2-7; 9 nucleotides match TRBD1. This CDR3 spans 15 amino acids. The germline gives CDR1 MDHEN, CDR2 SYDVKM. V was pared by 5 bases and J by 4 bases, with 9 bases of the junction left unmatched. CDR3 sequence reads: CASSPPGQGGYEQYF. CDR3 nucleotides: TGTGCCAGCAGTCCCCCGGGACAGGGTGGATACGAGCAGTACTTC.

The CDR3 nucleotides read TGCGCCAGCAGCCCGGGACTAGCGGGGGGCCTTTCTCACACCGGGGAGCTGTTTTTT. It translates to CASSPGLAGGLSHTGELFF. The chain carries TRBV5-1 and TRBJ2-2, with 15 bases lining up with TRBD2. Germline V lookup: CDR1 SGHRS, CDR2 YFSETQ. V trimming: 4 bases; J trimming: 3 bases; junction bases outside the gene matches: 10. The CDR3 spans 19 residues.

This chain joins TRBV4-1 and TRBJ2-5; 9 nucleotides match TRBD1. The CDR3 extends over 19 amino acids. From germline, CDR1 is MGHRA and CDR2 YSYEKL. Unmatched junction bases numbered 17, after V lost 4 bases and J lost 2 bases. The CDR3 sequence is CASSPLPGQGQKRQETQYF. CDR3 bases: TGCGCCAGCAGCCCCCTACCGGGACAGGGCCAAAAAAGGCAAGAGACCCAGTACTTC.

This clonotype was seen more than once but under ten times. This sequence joins TRBV6-5 and TRBJ2-3, with D tentatively TRBD2 (6 bases). This CDR3 has 16 amino acids. V was pared by 2 bases and J by 2 bases, with 14 bases between. Per the germline V gene, CDR1 is MNHEY and CDR2 is SVGAGI. CDR3 amino acids: CASSYEDGGDTDTQYF. DNA for the CDR3: TGTGCCAGCAGTTACGAGGATGGCGGGGACACAGATACGCAGTATTTT.

This clonotype was counted between two and nine times. This chain joins TRBV20-1 and TRBJ2-3; 10 nucleotides match TRBD2. The CDR3 covers 17 residues. The germline gives CDR1 DFQATT, CDR2 SNEGSKA (reference sequence). V shed 3 bases and J 2 bases; nucleotides not matched to a gene: 11. CDR3 DNA sequence: TGCAGTGCTAGTAACCCTGGACTAGCGGAGAACACAGATACGCAGTATTTT. Its translation is CSASNPGLAENTDTQYF.

The rearrangement uses TRBV6-1 and TRBJ1-5; D gene ambiguous. The CDR3 loop spans 15 amino acids. Trimming stripped 3 bases from V and 3 bases from J, with 12 bases between. Germline CDR1 MNHNS, CDR2 SASEGT. CDR3: CASSDRTVTNQPQHF. DNA for the CDR3: TGTGCCAGCAGTGACCGCACAGTTACCAATCAGCCCCAGCATTTT.

The V and J genes are TRBV2 and TRBJ2-3; 14 positions match TRBD2. Germline-derived CDR1 and CDR2 are SNHLY and FYNNEI. V lost 7 bases and J lost 0; bases outside the gene matches: 12. The CDR3 covers 19 residues. The CDR3 region has the DNA TGTGCCAGCATCAAAACAGGACTAGCGGGGGGTCTTAGCACAGATACGCAGTATTTT. This sequence encodes CASIKTGLAGGLSTDTQYF.

This clonotype was seen only a few times. The CDR3 DNA reads TGTGCCATCAGTGAGTCGCAGGTAGAGTATACTGAAGCTTTCTTT. Its translation is CAISESQVEYTEAFF. This chain joins TRBV10-3 and TRBJ1-1, with no clear D. In germline, CDR1 is ENHRY, CDR2 SYGVKD. V dropped 0 bases and J dropped 5 bases, with 13 bases sitting between them. The CDR3 has 15 residues.

The chain carries TRBV5-1 and TRBJ2-2, with TRBD2 matching 7 bases. The CDR3 spans 16 residues. Per the germline V gene, CDR1 is SGHRS and CDR2 is YFSETQ. V lost 3 bases, J lost 5 bases, and 10 bases stayed unmatched. DNA for the CDR3: TGCGCCAGCAGCTCGCTAACGGGCGGGAGAACCGGGGAGCTGTTTTTT. Protein product: CASSSLTGGRTGELFF.

The chain is built from TRBV15 and TRBJ2-2; no reliable D call. Deletions cut 1 base from V and 2 bases from J, with 5 bases between. The germline V gene has CDR1 LNHNV and CDR2 YYDKDF (reference sequence). This CDR3 spans 14 amino acids. Here the CDR3 reads CATSRGLNTGELFF. In DNA form, the CDR3 reads TGTGCCACCAGCAGAGGACTTAACACCGGGGAGCTGTTTTTT. The full variable domain, its missing parts supplied by reference TRBV15 and TRBJ2-2, is DAMVIQNPRYQVTQFGKPVTLSCSQTLNHNVMYWYQQKSSQAPKLLFHYYDKDFNNEADTPDNFQSRRPNTSFCFLDIRSPGLGDTAMYLCATSRGLNTGELFFGEGSRLTVL.

The gene calls are TRBV4-2 and TRBJ1-4; D gene unclear. The CDR3 spans 15 residues. The V gene lost 0 bases and the J gene lost 5 bases, with 10 bases spanning the gap. From germline, CDR1 is LGHNA and CDR2 YNFKEQ. The CDR3 DNA is TGTGCCAGCAGCCAAGAGGGGTTAGTAAATGAAAAACTGTTTTTT. Translation gives CASSQEGLVNEKLFF.

A few counts support this clonotype. V gene TRBV12-3 or TRBV12-4 combines with J gene TRBJ2-3; TRBD2 might be the D (5 bases). V gave up 2 bases and J gave up 0 bases, with 9 bases separating them. There are 15 residues in the CDR3. This CDR3 reads CASSLRGMSTDTQYF. The CDR3 nucleotides read TGTGCCAGCAGTTTACGGGGTATGAGCACAGATACGCAGTATTTT.

The V call is TRBV7-9, the J call TRBJ2-3; D is unclear. V gave up 4 bases and J gave up 4 bases, with 12 bases separating them. This CDR3 spans 14 amino acids. Germline V gene sequence: CDR1 SEHNR, CDR2 FQNEAQ (reference sequence). The CDR3 DNA reads TGTGCCAGCAGCTCGCCGGGTAGGGCAGATACGCAGTATTTT. Translation: CASSSPGRADTQYF.

The chain uses TRBV12-3 or TRBV12-4 and TRBJ1-1; 9 bases match TRBD1. Trimming cost V 6 bases and J 4 bases; bases outside gene matches: 6. The length of the CDR3 is 14 residues. CDR3 coding DNA: TGTGCCAGCAGGGGGGACAGGGTTGCCACTGAAGCTTTCTTT. Translating it yields CASRGDRVATEAFF.

The rearrangement uses TRBV7-9 and TRBJ2-1; perhaps D is TRBD1 or TRBD2 (6 bases each). Between the trimmed V and J ends, which lost 2 bases and 7 bases, there was a span of 15 bases. This CDR3 has 15 amino acids. Germline CDR1 is SEHNR and CDR2 is FQNEAQ (reference sequence). CDR3: CASSLLQDSGNEQFF. In DNA form, the CDR3 reads TGTGCCAGCAGCTTATTACAGGACAGCGGGAATGAGCAGTTCTTC. The variable domain in full, completed from reference TRBV7-9 and TRBJ2-1, reads DTGVSQNPRHKITKRGQNVTFRCDPISEHNRLYWYRQTLGQGPEFLTYFQNEAQLEKSRLLSDRFSAERPKGSFSTLEIQRTEQGDSAMYLCASSLLQDSGNEQFFGPGTRLTVL.

This clonotype was counted ten times or more. This chain joins TRBV9 and TRBJ2-5, with D hard to call. V shed 0 bases and J shed 2 bases, with 11 bases lying between them. Looked up from germline, CDR1 is SGDLS and CDR2 is YYNGEE. The CDR3 sequence is 15 residues long. The CDR3 DNA reads as TGTGCCAGCAGCGTAGCCGGATCCCCTCAAGAGACCCAGTACTTC. Protein: CASSVAGSPQETQYF.